This T cell receptor (beta chain) comes out of a study of cytomegalovirus exposure and HLA in healthy donors. Findings of the study overall: Later on, analysis showed that most CMV-associated TCR beta chains appeared to be HLA-restricted. Apart from CMV serostatus, no immune exposure information was available. In an earlier analysis, about 87% or about 30%: the productive usage of most TCR beta V segments. The authors later found HLA-associated TCR beta chains more clonally expanded than equally common others.

Remarks on this clone: As yet, its antigen is unknown. The sample contains more than one DNA sequence encoding this CDR3.

This CDR3 is built from 14 residues. Germline loops: CDR1 SNHLY, CDR2 FYNNEI. Trimming pared 3 bases from V and 6 bases from J, leaving 12 bases between. PCR involved 60 Vbeta and 13 Jbeta primers. TCRdb's table, derived via immunoSEQ multiplex PCR, lists solely in-frame clones and lacks some. The table shows roughly 180,000 clones, with nearly 80% occurring only once. Sequenced: PBMCs. J is TRBJ1-5 and V is TRBV2; D possibly corresponds to TRBD1 (5 bases). This receptor was obtained from a man aged 45 to 65 in good health and CMV-seropositive. This CDR3 reads CASSDRGVGQPQHF. CDR3 in DNA: TGTGCCAGCAGTGATCGGGGGGTCGGTCAGCCCCAGCATTTT.